These 17 T cell receptor beta chains originate from one sample sequenced in a study of breast tumors, draining lymph nodes, adjacent tissues. Each CDR3 protein gets one entry after TCRdb re-called the multiplex PCR reads with MiXCR. The data show 270,000 or so distinct CDR3 sequences, about 30% seen once. Axillary draining lymph nodes of breast cancer patients supplied the node samples. Sequenced material: axillary lymph node tissue. The source is a female donor with breast cancer. Some clones in this sample may be carry-over from other donors' samples.

At least ten counts were recorded for this clonotype. The chain uses TRBV10-3 and TRBJ2-5, with TRBD1 matching over 7 bases. The trim removed 3 bases at V and 5 bases at J, leaving 3 bases unmatched. Per germline, CDR1 ENHRY and CDR2 SYGVKD. This CDR3 contains 13 residues. For the CDR3, the DNA is TGTGCCATCAGTGAAAACAGGGGCGAGACCCAGTACTTC. Protein sequence: CAISENRGETQYF.

This clonotype was counted a few times. One end of the junction varies from germline; a read error may be responsible. The chain employs TRBV20-1 and TRBJ1-3; D remains ambiguous. Germline CDR1 and CDR2: DFQATT and SNEGSKA (reference sequence). The CDR3 is 14 amino acids. Written as DNA, the CDR3 is TGCAGTGCTGCAGAGGCGGACTCTGGAACCACCATATATTTT. As protein: CSAAEADSGTTIYF.

In its sample, this clonotype was seen many times. This chain connects TRBV5-1 to TRBJ2-1; 13 bases are a match to TRBD2. J was trimmed by 2 bases and V by 2 bases; bases with no gene match: 7. The CDR3 runs 18 residues. CDR1 SGHRS and CDR2 YFSETQ come from the germline V gene. CDR3: CASSFPGTSGTTYNEQFF. In nucleotides, the CDR3 is TGCGCCAGCAGCTTCCCCGGGACTAGCGGGACCACCTACAATGAGCAGTTCTTC.

This clonotype was seen many times. The chain combines TRBV19 with TRBJ2-2; D call uncertain. Germline lookup yields CDR1 LNHDA and CDR2 SQIVND (reference sequence). V lost 5 bases and J 7 bases, leaving 8 bases between the germline ends. This CDR3 has 12 residues. As DNA, the CDR3 is TGTGCCAGTAGTCGAATTCACGGGGAGCTGTTTTTT. Protein product: CASSRIHGELFF.

This clonotype was counted at least ten times. This chain joins TRBV5-5 and TRBJ2-6; 10 nucleotides match TRBD1. V dropped 3 bases and J dropped 0; count of bases not matched to a gene: 6. The germline V gene has CDR1 SGHKS and CDR2 YYEKEE (reference sequence). The CDR3 extends over 18 amino acids. As DNA, the CDR3 is TGTGCCAGCAGCTCCACGACAGGGGGCCTCTCTGGGGCCAACGTCCTGACTTTC. Its translation is CASSSTTGGLSGANVLTF.

Worth noting for this clonotype: A clone one base away is much larger, so this may be a read error. CDR3 sequence (DNA): TGTGCCAGCAGCACCGGACAGGCTTCCTACGAGCAGTACTTC. Translating it yields CASSTGQASYEQYF. The chain links TRBV5-6 to TRBJ2-7, with 7 bases aligning to TRBD1. The V gene end was trimmed by 4 bases and the J gene end by 1 base; junction bases not matched to a gene: 5. Per the germline V gene, CDR1 is SGHDT and CDR2 is YYEEEE. The CDR3 is 14 amino acids. Using reference TRBV5-6 and TRBJ2-7 for the parts outside the CDR3, the full variable domain is DAGVTQSPTHLIKTRGQQVTLRCSPKSGHDTVSWYQQALGQGPQFIFQYYEEEERQRGNFPDRFSGHQFPNYSSELNVNALLLGDSALYLCASSTGQASYEQYFGPGTRLTVT.

This clonotype was recorded at least ten times. The CDR3 reads CASNPGALDGYTF. Here the CDR3 DNA reads TGTGCCAGTAACCCGGGGGCGTTGGATGGCTACACCTTC. The chain recombines TRBV19 with TRBJ1-2; possible D gene TRBD1, 6 bases. V lost 7 bases and J lost 6, with 15 bases in between. The CDR3 totals 13 residues. Germline CDR1 is LNHDA and CDR2 is SQIVND (reference sequence).

In the case of this clonotype: This may be a read error: a much more frequent sequence differs by one nucleotide. The chain combines TRBV5-6 with TRBJ2-5, with 10 bases lining up with TRBD2. Trimming cost V 1 base and J 3 bases; bases outside gene matches: 3. Per germline, CDR1 SGHDT and CDR2 YYEEEE. CDR3 size: 15 residues. CDR3 nucleotides: TGTGCCAGCAGCTTGTCAGCGGGGGGGGAAGAGACCCAGTACTTC. This gives the protein CASSLSAGGEETQYF.

As regards this clonotype: A read error may be the cause here, since a much bigger clone is one base away. The CDR3 region is CASSLEGLISQPQHF. CDR3 in DNA: TGTGCCAGCAGTTTAGAGGGCTTGATCTCTCAGCCCCAGCATTTT. The V gene is TRBV12-3 or TRBV12-4, the J gene TRBJ1-5; D is unresolved. Trimming pared 1 base from V and 6 bases from J, leaving 13 bases between. The CDR3 consists of 15 residues.

This clonotype was picked up many times. It may be a read error: a sequence one base away is much more abundant. The J gene is TRBJ1-6, the V gene TRBV20-1, with D uncertain. Germline V gives CDR1 DFQATT, CDR2 SNEGSKA (reference sequence). This CDR3 is 12 amino acids long. The CDR3 region is CSARAANSPPHF. The CDR3, as DNA: TGCAGTGCTAGAGCGGCGAATTCACCCCCCCACTTT.

This clonotype was counted at least ten times. V gene TRBV4-1 combines with J gene TRBJ1-4; D remains ambiguous. V was cut by 3 bases and J by 4 bases, with 3 bases left in between. Per germline, CDR1 MGHRA and CDR2 YSYEKL. This CDR3 contains 12 residues. The DNA of the CDR3 is TGCGCCAGCAGCCACCTTAATGAAAAACTGTTTTTT. Amino acids: CASSHLNEKLFF.

This clonotype appeared many times. The chain employs TRBV24-1 and TRBJ1-4; TRBD1 aligns across 8 bases. CDR3 length: 13 amino acids. V lost 9 bases to trimming and J lost 7 bases; unmatched junction nucleotides: 6. Germline V gene data show CDR1 as KGHDR and CDR2 as SFDVKD. Here the CDR3 reads CATRQGPGEKLFF. CDR3 bases: TGTGCCACCCGACAGGGGCCGGGTGAAAAACTGTTTTTT.

A remark on this clonotype: Given a much more abundant clone one base away, this may be a read error. Since the CDR3 does not end with the conserved phenylalanine or tryptophan, this likely comes from a read error. The rearrangement joins TRBV20-1 to TRBJ2-3; 8 positions match TRBD2. V lost 0 bases to trimming and J lost 4 bases; unmatched junction nucleotides: 0. CDR1 and CDR2 (germline): DFQATT, SNEGSKA (reference sequence). CDR3 length equals 13 residues. CDR3 in amino acids: CSAREAGADTQYL. The CDR3 bases are TGCAGTGCTAGAGAAGCGGGGGCAGATACGCAGTATTTA.

As regards this clonotype: The CDR3 end shows no conserved phenylalanine or tryptophan, and so a read error is likely. V gene TRBV10-3 combines with J gene TRBJ1-1; D remains ambiguous. The germline V gene has CDR1 ENHRY and CDR2 SYGVKD. With 4 bases removed from V and 1 base from J, the gap between germline ends came to 7 bases. There are 13 residues in the CDR3. In nucleotides, the CDR3 is TGTGCCATCAGTGCCGAAACGAACACTGAAGCTTTCGTT. Translated: CAISAETNTEAFV.

This clonotype was observed a few times. The gene calls are TRBV28 and TRBJ2-7, with 8 bases identical to TRBD1. The CDR3 runs to 15 residues. V trimming: 4 bases; J trimming: 2 bases; junction bases outside the gene matches: 7. Germline loops: CDR1 MDHEN, CDR2 SYDVKM. CDR3 loop: CASSSYRGRTYEQYF. The CDR3 region has the DNA TGTGCCAGCAGTTCCTACAGGGGGAGGACCTACGAGCAGTACTTC.

At least ten counts were recorded for this clonotype. The CDR3: CASSLRRAGAGDTQYF. The CDR3 DNA is TGTGCCAGCAGTTTACGGAGAGCGGGAGCGGGAGATACGCAGTATTTT. V gene TRBV12-3 or TRBV12-4 combines with J gene TRBJ2-3, with TRBD2 identical over 8 bases. The CDR3 consists of 16 residues. Trimming at V came to 2 bases and at J to 5 bases, leaving 9 bases not matched to a gene.

This clonotype appeared a single time. The rearrangement uses TRBV25-1 and TRBJ1-3; D is uncertain. The germline V gene has CDR1 MGHDK and CDR2 SYGVNS. The V end was cut by 6 bases, the J end by 4 bases, with 7 bases between. The length of the CDR3 is 12 residues. CDR3 in amino acids: CASREQGNTIYF. CDR3 in DNA: TGTGCCAGCAGAGAACAGGGAAACACCATATATTTT.